This TCR beta chain appears in the sequencing data of a study of vaccination and CD4 T cells after COVID-19. General observations from the study: The study found that a median 86.3% of reactive clones in convalescent patients appeared only post-vaccination.

For this clonotype: What it recognizes is unknown.

Treatment noted: roughly ten-day PBMC culture with coronavirus spike peptide pools or control peptides (ViraFEST assay). Positive PCR tests were logged from March through December 2020, ahead of US Alpha, Beta and Delta variants. The V end was cut by 10 bases, the J end by 7 bases, with 15 bases between. The germline V gene has CDR1 KGHDR and CDR2 SFDVKD. The CDR3 is 12 amino acids. Sequencing of DNA taken from cultured CD4+ T cells relied on the Oncomine TCR Beta short-read assay. The source of extracted genomic DNA was cultured CD4+ T cells. TCRdb reprocessed the PCR reads via MiXCR and lists one record per CDR3 protein. The sample has approximately 10,000 distinct CDR3 sequences; approximately 71% are singletons.

The sample taken for sequencing was CD4+ T cells from blood, cultured in vitro. The rearrangement joins TRBV24-1 to TRBJ1-1, with a tentative D call TRBD1 (5 bases). The receptor was isolated from a human donor who had recovered from COVID-19. This CDR3 reads CATPTGGCEAFF. The CDR3 DNA follows: TGTGCCACGCCGACTGGGGGGTGTGAAGCTTTCTTT.